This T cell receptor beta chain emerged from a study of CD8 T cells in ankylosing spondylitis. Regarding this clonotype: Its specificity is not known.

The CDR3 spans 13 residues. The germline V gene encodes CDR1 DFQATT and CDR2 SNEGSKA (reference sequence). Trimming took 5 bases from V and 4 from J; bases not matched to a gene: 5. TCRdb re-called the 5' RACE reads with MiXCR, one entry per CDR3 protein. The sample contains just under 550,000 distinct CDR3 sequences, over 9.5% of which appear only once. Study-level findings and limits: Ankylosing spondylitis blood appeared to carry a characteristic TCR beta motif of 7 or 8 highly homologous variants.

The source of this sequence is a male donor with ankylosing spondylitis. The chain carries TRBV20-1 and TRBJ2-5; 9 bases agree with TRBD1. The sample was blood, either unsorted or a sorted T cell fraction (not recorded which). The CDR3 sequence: CSAGTGNGETQYF. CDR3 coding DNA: TGCAGTGCTGGGACAGGGAACGGAGAGACCCAGTACTTC.